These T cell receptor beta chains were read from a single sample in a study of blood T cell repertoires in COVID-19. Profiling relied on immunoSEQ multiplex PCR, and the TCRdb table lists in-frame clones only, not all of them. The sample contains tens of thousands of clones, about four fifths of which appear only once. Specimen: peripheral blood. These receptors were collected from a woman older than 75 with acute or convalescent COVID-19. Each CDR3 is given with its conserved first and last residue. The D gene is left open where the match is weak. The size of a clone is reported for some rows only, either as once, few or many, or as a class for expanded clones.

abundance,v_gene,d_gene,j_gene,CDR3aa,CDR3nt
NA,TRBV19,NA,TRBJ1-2,CASSILAGDGYTF,TGTGCCAGTAGTATCTTGGCAGGGGATGGCTACACCTTC
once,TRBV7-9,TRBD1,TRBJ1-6,CASSHGDSNSPLHF,TGTGCCAGCAGCCACGGGGACAGTAACTCACCCCTCCACTTT
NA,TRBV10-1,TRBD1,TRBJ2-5,CASSRTGKETQYF,TGCGCCAGCAGCAGGACAGGGAAAGAGACCCAGTACTTC
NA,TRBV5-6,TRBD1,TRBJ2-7,CASSFGGQGNEQYF,TGTGCCAGCAGCTTTGGGGGACAGGGGAACGAGCAGTACTTC
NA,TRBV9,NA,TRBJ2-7,CASSPEGGAPYEQYF,TGTGCCAGCAGCCCCGAGGGGGGGGCCCCCTACGAGCAGTACTTC
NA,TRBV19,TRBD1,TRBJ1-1,CASSIADRRPSGTEAFF,TGTGCCAGTAGTATCGCGGACAGGAGACCGTCGGGCACTGAAGCTTTCTTT
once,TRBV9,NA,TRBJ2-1,CASSVDSNNEQFF,TGTGCCAGCAGCGTAGACAGCAACAATGAGCAGTTCTTC
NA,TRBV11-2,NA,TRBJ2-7,CASTQSGLSYEQYF,TGTGCCAGCACCCAGTCGGGTCTCTCCTACGAGCAGTACTTC
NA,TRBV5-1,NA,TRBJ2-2,CASSLSPSGELFF,TGCGCCAGCAGCTTGTCCCCGAGCGGGGAGCTGTTTTTT
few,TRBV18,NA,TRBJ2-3,CASSPSQGGADTQYF,TGTGCCAGCTCACCAAGCCAGGGCGGCGCAGATACGCAGTATTTT
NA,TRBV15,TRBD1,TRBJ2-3,CATSNRTGGTDTQYF,TGTGCCACCAGCAACCGGACAGGGGGCACAGATACGCAGTATTTT
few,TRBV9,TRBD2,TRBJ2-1,CASSTRLAGGEEQFF,TGTGCCAGCAGCACCCGACTAGCGGGGGGGGAAGAGCAGTTCTTC
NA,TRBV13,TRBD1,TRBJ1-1,CASSLRGQQNTEAFF,TGTGCCAGCAGCTTACGGGGACAGCAGAACACTGAAGCTTTCTTT
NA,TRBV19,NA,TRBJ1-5,CASNSGESNQPQHF,TGTGCCAGTAACTCAGGGGAGAGCAATCAGCCCCAGCATTTT
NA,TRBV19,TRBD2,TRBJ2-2,CATMGLAASNTGELFF,TGTGCCACCATGGGACTAGCGGCCTCGAACACCGGGGAGCTGTTTTTT
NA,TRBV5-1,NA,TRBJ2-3,CASGEPSTDTQYF,TGCGCCAGCGGAGAACCTAGCACAGATACGCAGTATTTT
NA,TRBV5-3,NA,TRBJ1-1,CARRAGTEVAEAFF,TGTGCCAGAAGGGCCGGGACTGAAGTCGCTGAAGCTTTCTTT
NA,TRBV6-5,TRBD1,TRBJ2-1,CASSRQGMGEQFF,TGTGCCAGCAGTAGACAGGGAATGGGTGAGCAGTTCTTC
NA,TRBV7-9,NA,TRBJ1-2,CASTQPTGGGYTF,TGTGCCAGCACCCAGCCCACGGGGGGAGGCTACACCTTC
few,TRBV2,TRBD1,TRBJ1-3,CASSEQGAGNTIYF,TGTGCCAGCAGTGAACAGGGGGCTGGAAACACCATATATTTT
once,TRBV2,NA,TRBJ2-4,CASSEQGRKNIQYF,TGTGCCAGCAGTGAACAGGGGCGTAAAAACATTCAGTACTTC
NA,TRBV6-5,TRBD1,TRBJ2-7,CASKVDGQGGYEQYF,TGTGCCAGCAAAGTGGATGGACAGGGTGGCTACGAGCAGTACTTC
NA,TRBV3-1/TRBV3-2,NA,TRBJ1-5,CASSPQGRSQPQHF,TGTGCCAGCAGCCCCCAGGGGCGGAGTCAGCCCCAGCATTTT
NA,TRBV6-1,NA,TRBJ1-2,CASSEVASGVVYGYTF,TGTGCCAGCAGTGAAGTAGCGAGCGGGGTTGTCTATGGCTACACCTTC
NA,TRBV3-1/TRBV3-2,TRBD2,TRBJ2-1,CASSQTSGHNEQFF,TGTGCCAGCAGCCAAACTAGCGGGCACAATGAGCAGTTCTTC
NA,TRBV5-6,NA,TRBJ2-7,CASSRAAGNIYEQYF,TGTGCCAGCAGCAGGGCGGCAGGGAATATCTACGAGCAGTACTTC
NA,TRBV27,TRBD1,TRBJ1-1,CASSLTGRGNTEAFF,TGTGCCAGCAGTTTGACAGGGAGAGGAAACACTGAAGCTTTCTTT
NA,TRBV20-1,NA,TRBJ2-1,CSASMGRGNEQFF,TGCAGTGCTAGTATGGGAAGGGGCAATGAGCAGTTCTTC
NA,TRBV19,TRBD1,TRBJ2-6,CASSLLGQARTGANVLTF,TGTGCCAGTAGTCTATTGGGACAGGCCCGAACTGGGGCCAACGTCCTGACTTTC
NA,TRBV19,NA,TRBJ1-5,CASMENSNQPQHF,TGTGCCAGTATGGAGAATAGCAATCAGCCCCAGCATTTT
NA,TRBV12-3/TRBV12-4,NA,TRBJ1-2,CASDRDTYGYTF,TGTGCCAGCGACCGGGACACCTATGGCTACACCTTC
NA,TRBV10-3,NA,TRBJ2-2,CAISGGDTGELFF,TGTGCCATCAGTGGGGGAGACACCGGGGAGCTGTTTTTT
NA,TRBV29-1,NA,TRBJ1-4,CSVRQATNEKLFF,TGCAGCGTTCGACAGGCGACGAATGAAAAACTGTTTTTT
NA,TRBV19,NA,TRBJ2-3,CASSRQGFNTDTQYF,TGTGCCAGTAGTCGCCAGGGGTTCAACACAGATACGCAGTATTTT
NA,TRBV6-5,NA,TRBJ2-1,CASRPGTTTYNEQFF,TGTGCCAGCCGGCCCGGGACAACAACCTACAATGAGCAGTTCTTC
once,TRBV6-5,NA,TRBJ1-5,CASSSVNQPQHF,TGTGCCAGCAGTTCCGTAAATCAGCCCCAGCATTTT
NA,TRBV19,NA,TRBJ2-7,CASSTSHKEEQYF,TGTGCCAGTAGTACTAGTCACAAAGAGGAGCAGTACTTC
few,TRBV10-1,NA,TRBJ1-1,CASREDSLSTEAFF,TGCGCCAGCAGAGAGGACAGCCTGAGCACTGAAGCTTTCTTT
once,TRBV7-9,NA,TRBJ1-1,CASSSESRGHTEAFF,TGTGCCAGCAGCTCCGAGTCGAGAGGGCACACTGAAGCTTTCTTT
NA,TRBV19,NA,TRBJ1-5,CASSLTLQGYSNQPQHF,TGTGCCAGTAGCCTGACTTTACAGGGCTATAGCAATCAGCCCCAGCATTTT
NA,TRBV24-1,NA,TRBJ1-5,CATQGQLNQPQHF,TGTGCCACCCAAGGACAACTTAATCAGCCCCAGCATTTT
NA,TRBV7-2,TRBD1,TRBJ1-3,CASSLAQDRAGNTIYF,TGTGCCAGCAGCTTAGCGCAGGACAGGGCTGGAAACACCATATATTTT
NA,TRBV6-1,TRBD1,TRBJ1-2,CASSEHFPGQGNSGYTF,TGTGCCAGCAGTGAGCATTTTCCGGGACAGGGCAATTCTGGCTACACCTTC
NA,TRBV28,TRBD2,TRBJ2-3,CASNQLAGGTDTQYF,TGTGCCAGCAACCAACTAGCGGGAGGCACAGATACGCAGTATTTT
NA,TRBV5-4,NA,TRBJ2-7,CASSSSGSSYEQYF,TGTGCCAGCAGCTCCTCGGGGTCCTCCTACGAGCAGTACTTC
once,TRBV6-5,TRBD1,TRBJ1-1,CASRTGGVMNTEAFF,TGTGCCAGCAGGACAGGGGGAGTAATGAACACTGAAGCTTTCTTT
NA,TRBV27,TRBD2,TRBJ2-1,CASSWTSGTHNEQFF,TGTGCCAGCAGTTGGACTAGCGGGACCCACAATGAGCAGTTCTTC
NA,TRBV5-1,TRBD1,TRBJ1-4,CASSLAPGQGHEKLFF,TGCGCCAGCAGCTTGGCCCCGGGACAGGGGCATGAAAAACTGTTTTTT
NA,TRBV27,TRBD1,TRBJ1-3,CASSYRQGAGNTIYF,TGTGCCAGCAGTTATCGACAGGGGGCTGGAAACACCATATATTTT
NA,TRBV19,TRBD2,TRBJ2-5,CASSMGRGRATQYF,TGTGCCAGTAGTATGGGGAGGGGAAGGGCGACCCAGTACTTC
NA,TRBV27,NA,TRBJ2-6,CASSSPGANVLTF,TGTGCCAGCAGTTCCCCGGGGGCCAACGTCCTGACTTTC
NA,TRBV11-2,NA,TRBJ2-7,CASRRGVDYEQYF,TGTGCCAGCAGGCGCGGAGTAGACTACGAGCAGTACTTC
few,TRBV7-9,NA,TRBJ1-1,CASSLRDTEAFF,TGTGCCAGCAGCTTAAGAGACACTGAAGCTTTCTTT
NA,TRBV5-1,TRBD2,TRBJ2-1,CASSLEGTSAYNEQFF,TGCGCCAGCAGCTTGGAGGGGACTAGCGCTTACAATGAGCAGTTCTTC
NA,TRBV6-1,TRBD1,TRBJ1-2,CASSEPSGQYYGYTF,TGTGCCAGCAGTGAACCCTCGGGACAGTACTATGGCTACACCTTC
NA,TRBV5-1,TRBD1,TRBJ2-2,CASSLATGEGGELFF,TGCGCCAGCAGCCTAGCGACAGGGGAAGGCGGGGAGCTGTTTTTT
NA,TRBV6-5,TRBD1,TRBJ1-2,CASGEGASNYGYTF,TGTGCCAGCGGCGAGGGGGCCTCAAACTATGGCTACACCTTC
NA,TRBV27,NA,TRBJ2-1,CASSLGARSSYNEQFF,TGTGCCAGCAGTTTAGGAGCGAGGTCTAGCTACAATGAGCAGTTCTTC
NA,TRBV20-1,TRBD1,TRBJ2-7,CSASRGQGVNEQYF,TGCAGTGCTAGTCGGGGACAGGGGGTCAACGAGCAGTACTTC